The 17 T cell receptor beta chains given below trace back to one sample, sequenced in a study of blood T cells in healthy people across ages. Then a second PCR, running roughly 7 to 11 cycles, was carried out with a sample-barcoded 5' primer and a J-beta primer mix. In TCRdb, the 5' RACE reads were re-called with MiXCR into one record per CDR3 protein. There are some 1.4 million distinct CDR3 sequences in the sample; 35% to 45% occur only once, and under 8% lies in the top ten. The specimen sequenced was blood. These receptors were taken from a woman between 18 and 29 years old in good health.

This chain uses TRBV12-3 or TRBV12-4 with TRBJ1-5, with 7 bases that match TRBD1. The CDR3 is 13 residues long. With 5 bases clipped from V and 6 bases from J, the junction kept 4 bases outside the gene matches. CDR3 sequence (DNA): TGTGCCAGCAGTGCCTCAGGGGGTCAGCCCCAGCATTTT. Its translation is CASSASGGQPQHF.

The chain joins TRBV5-1 to TRBJ1-1; 8 bases map to TRBD1. Germline V CDR1 and CDR2: SGHRS, YFSETQ. This CDR3 is built from 16 residues. The junction had 9 bases not matched to a gene; V was cut back by 2 bases and J by 3 bases. CDR3 loop: CASSLAGGFLHTEAFF. Here the CDR3 DNA reads TGCGCCAGCAGCTTAGCAGGGGGCTTTTTGCACACTGAAGCTTTCTTT.

This clonotype has more than one count but fewer than ten. The chain is built from TRBV20-1 and TRBJ2-1; either TRBD1 or TRBD2 may supply D (5 bases each). Germline lookup yields CDR1 DFQATT and CDR2 SNEGSKA (reference sequence). The germline V and J ends were trimmed by 8 bases and 6 bases, with 17 bases remaining between them. This CDR3 has 13 residues. CDR3 sequence (DNA): TGCAGTACCCAGGGACCGTATGTCAATGAGCAGTTCTTC. It translates to CSTQGPYVNEQFF.

The rearrangement uses TRBV6-5 and TRBJ2-2; 10 bases map to TRBD2. CDR1 MNHEY and CDR2 SVGAGI come from the germline V gene. The V gene end was trimmed by 0 bases and the J gene end by 6 bases; junction bases not matched to a gene: 10. The CDR3 runs to 18 residues. The CDR3 bases are TGTGCCAGCAGTTACTCGATATTGGTAGCGGGAGGTGCCGGGGAGCTGTTTTTT. This gives the protein CASSYSILVAGGAGELFF.

The V call is TRBV7-6, the J call TRBJ2-5, with D perhaps TRBD1 (5 bases). Trimming removed 1 base from V and 5 bases from J, with 14 bases in between. The length of the CDR3 is 15 residues. Germline V CDR1 and CDR2: SGHVS, FNYEAQ. The CDR3 coding sequence is TGTGCCAGCAGCTTAGTGTCAGGGTATGTCGAGACCCAGTACTTC. Its protein product is CASSLVSGYVETQYF.

The chain carries TRBV20-1 and TRBJ2-4; 11 bases line up with TRBD2. CDR3 size: 14 residues. Trimming at V came to 3 bases and at J to 9 bases, leaving 7 bases not matched to a gene. Germline loops: CDR1 DFQATT, CDR2 SNEGSKA (reference sequence). The CDR3 spells CSARPSGGRIIQYF. CDR3 coding DNA: TGCAGTGCTAGGCCTAGCGGGGGGCGTATCATTCAGTACTTC.

The CDR3 loop reads CASSLSSEGGQPQHF. The CDR3 nucleotides are TGTGCCAGCAGTTTATCCTCCGAGGGGGGCCAGCCCCAGCATTTT. The chain couples TRBV12-3 or TRBV12-4 to TRBJ1-5; a possible D gene is TRBD1 (6 bases). The CDR3 has 15 amino acids. V was cut by 2 bases and J by 7 bases, with 15 bases left in between.

The gene calls are TRBV28 and TRBJ2-1; either TRBD1 or TRBD2 may supply D (5 bases each). Trimming removed 3 bases at V and 2 bases at J, with 11 bases between. Germline assignment: CDR1 MDHEN and CDR2 SYDVKM. This CDR3 spans 15 amino acids. The CDR3 coding sequence is TGTGCCAGCAGTTTGGGGACGGCTACCTACAATGAGCAGTTCTTC. Amino acid sequence: CASSLGTATYNEQFF.

This clonotype was observed a handful of times. The V call is TRBV7-2, the J call TRBJ2-1, with unresolved D. V lost 5 bases to trimming and J lost 6 bases, with 8 bases between them. The CDR3 length is 12 residues. Germline V CDR1 and CDR2: SGHTA, FQGNSA. CDR3 residues: CASSPWGNEQFF. CDR3 nucleotides: TGTGCCAGCAGCCCATGGGGCAATGAGCAGTTCTTC.

The rearrangement uses TRBV24-1 and TRBJ2-5; 8 bases match TRBD1. The length of the CDR3 is 16 residues. Germline CDR1 is KGHDR and CDR2 is SFDVKD. V lost 4 bases, J lost 11 bases, and 17 bases stayed unmatched. The CDR3 sequence: CATSDTGQGTYNEQYF. In DNA form, the CDR3 reads TGTGCCACCAGTGACACCGGACAGGGCACCTACAATGAGCAGTACTTC.

The chain recombines TRBV6-1 with TRBJ1-2; possible D gene TRBD1, 6 bases. This CDR3 is 15 amino acids long. Trimming took 6 bases from V and 3 from J, leaving 17 bases between them. Germline CDR1 reads MNHNS; CDR2 reads SASEGT. CDR3 bases: TGTGCCAGCAGCGGACAGACCGTCACCGACTATGGCTACACCTTC. This codes for CASSGQTVTDYGYTF.

The rearrangement joins TRBV19 to TRBJ2-1; 11 nucleotides align to TRBD2. Unmatched junction bases numbered 17, after V lost 3 bases and J lost 7 bases. The germline CDR1 and CDR2 sequences are LNHDA and SQIVND (reference sequence). The CDR3 spans 19 residues. The chain's CDR3 is CASSIDRGFGLAGPNEQFF. CDR3 sequence (DNA): TGTGCCAGTAGTATTGACAGGGGGTTTGGACTAGCGGGTCCGAATGAGCAGTTCTTC. Full variable domain (outside the CDR3, taken from reference TRBV19 and TRBJ2-1): DGGITQSPKYLFRKEGQNVTLSCEQNLNHDAMYWYRQDPGQGLRLIYYSQIVNDFQKGDIAEGYSVSREKKESFPLTVTSAQKNPTAFYLCASSIDRGFGLAGPNEQFFGPGTRLTVL.

This chain uses TRBV6-6 with TRBJ2-2; TRBD1 matches 9 bases. V was pared by 1 base and J by 7 bases, with 10 bases of the junction left unmatched. The CDR3 covers 17 residues. Germline V gene lookup returns CDR1 MNHNY and CDR2 SVGAGI (reference sequence). CDR3 sequence reads: CASSYYGTGFDGGELFF. CDR3 in DNA: TGTGCCAGCAGTTACTATGGGACAGGGTTTGACGGCGGGGAGCTGTTTTTT.

In its sample, this clonotype was seen a few times. Here the CDR3 DNA reads TGTGCCAGCAGTTTCCGGCGGAGCTCCTACGAGCAGTACTTC. Its protein is CASSFRRSSYEQYF. This sequence joins TRBV12-3 or TRBV12-4 and TRBJ2-7; D is uncertain. The CDR3 is made up of 14 amino acids. Trimming removed 3 bases at V and 0 bases at J, with 9 bases between.

In this sample, this clonotype turned up a few times. The chain has TRBV4-1 and TRBJ2-5; TRBD2 matches at 9 bases. V shed 4 bases and J 5 bases; nucleotides not matched to a gene: 11. This CDR3 has 16 residues. The germline gives CDR1 MGHRA, CDR2 YSYEKL. Here the CDR3 reads CASSLLSGSRGETQYF. The CDR3 nucleotides read TGCGCCAGCAGCCTCCTTAGCGGGAGTCGAGGGGAGACCCAGTACTTC.

V usage is TRBV16 and J usage is TRBJ1-1; D call uncertain. Trimming left V 4 bases short and J 3 bases short, with 9 bases between. The CDR3 covers 13 residues. From germline, CDR1 is KGHSY and CDR2 FQNENV. CDR3 region: CASSPSGYTEAFF. CDR3 in DNA: TGTGCCAGCAGCCCTAGCGGCTACACTGAAGCTTTCTTT.

This rearrangement joins TRBV10-3 to TRBJ1-2; weak D call: TRBD1 (5 bases). This CDR3 has 14 residues. Trimming stripped 4 bases from V and 9 bases from J, with 18 bases between. CDR1 and CDR2 (germline): ENHRY, SYGVKD. The CDR3 bases are TGTGCCATCAGTGTAACAGGAGGGCAGGATAGCTACACCTTC. This translates into CAISVTGGQDSYTF.